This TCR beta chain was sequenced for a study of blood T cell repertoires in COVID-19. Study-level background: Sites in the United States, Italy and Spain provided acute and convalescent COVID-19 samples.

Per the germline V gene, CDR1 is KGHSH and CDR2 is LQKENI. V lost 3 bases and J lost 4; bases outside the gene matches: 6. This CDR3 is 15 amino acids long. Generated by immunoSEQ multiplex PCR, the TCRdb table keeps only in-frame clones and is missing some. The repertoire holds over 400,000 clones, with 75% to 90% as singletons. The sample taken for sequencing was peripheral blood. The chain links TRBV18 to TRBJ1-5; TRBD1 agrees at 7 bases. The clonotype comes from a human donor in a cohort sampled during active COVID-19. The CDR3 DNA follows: TGTGCCAGCTCACCCGGGACAGACAAGAATCAGCCCCAGCATTTT. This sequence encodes CASSPGTDKNQPQHF. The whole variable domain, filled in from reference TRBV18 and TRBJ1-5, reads NAGVMQNPRHLVRRRGQEARLRCSPMKGHSHVYWYRQLPEEGLKFMVYLQKENIIDESGMPKERFSAEFPKEGPSILRIQQVVRGDSAAYFCASSPGTDKNQPQHFGDGTRLSIL.